This is a list of T cell receptor beta chains from one sample in a study of early T cells in non-severe SARS-CoV-2 infection. TCRdb passed the 5' RACE reads through MiXCR, listing each CDR3 protein once. The data hold 50,000 to 60,000 distinct CDR3 sequences, with roughly 8% observed a single time. The specimen sequenced was whole blood. The receptors here all came from an adult who was a healthcare worker with PCR-confirmed SARS-CoV-2 infection or an uninfected control (not recorded which). CDR3s include the opening cysteine and the closing phenylalanine or tryptophan. The D gene is left open where the match is weak. Clone size is shown for a subset of rows, as once, few, many or a class of expanded clone.

clone_size: few
v_call: TRBV7-9
d_call: -
j_call: TRBJ1-1
cdr3_nt: TGTGCCAGCAGCTCAAGGGACATTGAAGCTTTCTTT
cdr3_aa: CASSSRDIEAFF

clone_size: many
v_call: TRBV12-3/TRBV12-4
d_call: -
j_call: TRBJ2-3
cdr3_nt: TGTGCCAGCAGCCGAGGGACATATTTAGATACGCAGTATTTT
cdr3_aa: CASSRGTYLDTQYF

clone_size: few
v_call: TRBV28
d_call: TRBD1
j_call: TRBJ1-6
cdr3_nt: TGTGCCAGCAGCATGCAGGGCACCGGGACAGGGAATTCACCCCTCCACTTT
cdr3_aa: CASSMQGTGTGNSPLHF

clone_size: many
v_call: TRBV2
d_call: -
j_call: TRBJ2-2
cdr3_nt: TGTGCCAGCACAAGTCCGGCTGGGGGGGAGCTGTTTTTT
cdr3_aa: CASTSPAGGELFF

clone_size: -
v_call: TRBV23-1
d_call: -
j_call: TRBJ2-3
cdr3_nt: TGCGCCAGCAGCACCCCCCCCCTCGCAGATACGCAGTATTTT
cdr3_aa: CASSTPPLADTQYF

clone_size: -
v_call: TRBV21-1
d_call: -
j_call: TRBJ2-1
cdr3_nt: TGTGCCAGCAGCGCGTTTTACCGGGAGGGCCCCAATGAGCAGTTCTTC
cdr3_aa: CASSAFYREGPNEQFF

clone_size: few
v_call: TRBV18
d_call: -
j_call: TRBJ2-1
cdr3_nt: TGTGCCGTCGCGACGGGGAATGAGCAGTTCTTC
cdr3_aa: CAVATGNEQFF

clone_size: -
v_call: TRBV20-1
d_call: TRBD2
j_call: TRBJ2-1
cdr3_nt: TGCAGTGCTAGCGGGAGGGGCAATGAGCAGTTCTTC
cdr3_aa: CSASGRGNEQFF

clone_size: many
v_call: TRBV7-2
d_call: -
j_call: TRBJ2-7
cdr3_nt: TGTGCCAGCAGCTTAGCGACTGCGGGGGCGGACTACGAGCAGTACTTC
cdr3_aa: CASSLATAGADYEQYF

clone_size: many
v_call: TRBV5-6
d_call: TRBD1
j_call: TRBJ2-7
cdr3_nt: TGTGCCAGCAGCTACTTTCCCGGGACAGTGAAGTACGAGCAGTACTTC
cdr3_aa: CASSYFPGTVKYEQYF

clone_size: few
v_call: TRBV6-6
d_call: TRBD2
j_call: TRBJ2-3
cdr3_nt: TGTGCCAGCAGTTACGGAATAGCGGGAGTGAATTGGAACACAGATACGCAGTATTTT
cdr3_aa: CASSYGIAGVNWNTDTQYF

clone_size: -
v_call: TRBV20-1
d_call: TRBD2
j_call: TRBJ2-1
cdr3_nt: TGCAGTGCCCGCGGGAGGGTAAATGAACAGTTCTTC
cdr3_aa: CSARGRVNEQFF

clone_size: many
v_call: TRBV7-6
d_call: TRBD2
j_call: TRBJ2-3
cdr3_nt: TGTGCCAGCAGTAAACTAAGCGGGAAAAGCACAGATACGCAGTATTTT
cdr3_aa: CASSKLSGKSTDTQYF

clone_size: -
v_call: TRBV5-1
d_call: -
j_call: TRBJ1-1
cdr3_nt: TGCGCCAGCAGGACAGAATTGGGCATGAACACTGAAGCTTTCTTT
cdr3_aa: CASRTELGMNTEAFF

clone_size: -
v_call: TRBV13
d_call: TRBD1
j_call: TRBJ2-1
cdr3_nt: TGTGCCAGTTGCCACAGGGGCGACGATGAGCAGTTCTTC
cdr3_aa: CASCHRGDDEQFF

clone_size: many
v_call: TRBV11-1
d_call: TRBD1
j_call: TRBJ2-1
cdr3_nt: TGTGCCAGCACCGACAGGGGCACCTACAATGAGCAGTTCTTC
cdr3_aa: CASTDRGTYNEQFF

clone_size: many
v_call: TRBV24-1
d_call: -
j_call: TRBJ2-3
cdr3_nt: TGTGCCACCAGTGATGTTGCGGGACCGGGGGATACGCAGTATTTT
cdr3_aa: CATSDVAGPGDTQYF

clone_size: few
v_call: TRBV6-1
d_call: TRBD2
j_call: TRBJ2-1
cdr3_nt: TGTGCCAGCGGGGGGGCCTACAATGAGCAGTTCTTC
cdr3_aa: CASGGAYNEQFF

clone_size: -
v_call: TRBV6-1
d_call: -
j_call: TRBJ2-7
cdr3_nt: TGTGCCAGCGCCCGCAACTACGAGCAGTACTTC
cdr3_aa: CASARNYEQYF

clone_size: many
v_call: TRBV7-3
d_call: TRBD1
j_call: TRBJ2-7
cdr3_nt: TGTGCCAGCAGCTTAACGCCAGGGGGATCCTACGAGCAGTACTTC
cdr3_aa: CASSLTPGGSYEQYF

clone_size: -
v_call: TRBV7-9
d_call: -
j_call: TRBJ2-6
cdr3_nt: TGTGCCAGCACCGCGGACAGCCACTCTGGGGCCAACGTCCTGACTTTC
cdr3_aa: CASTADSHSGANVLTF

clone_size: few
v_call: TRBV28
d_call: -
j_call: TRBJ2-1
cdr3_nt: TGTGCCAGCTTGGATGCTAGCGCCCGTGGAAATGAGCAGTTCTTC
cdr3_aa: CASLDASARGNEQFF

clone_size: many
v_call: TRBV19
d_call: TRBD1
j_call: TRBJ2-6
cdr3_nt: TGTGCCAGTACCCCACAGGGGGCTGACTCTGGGGCCAACGTCCTGACTTTC
cdr3_aa: CASTPQGADSGANVLTF

clone_size: many
v_call: TRBV5-3
d_call: -
j_call: TRBJ2-4
cdr3_nt: TGTGCCAGAAGCTTAGGGCAGGGTTTCAACATTCAGTACTTC
cdr3_aa: CARSLGQGFNIQYF

clone_size: few
v_call: TRBV15
d_call: -
j_call: TRBJ2-7
cdr3_nt: TGTGCCACCAGCAGAGATAAAGAGGGGACCTTCTCCTACGAGCAGTACTTC
cdr3_aa: CATSRDKEGTFSYEQYF

clone_size: -
v_call: TRBV20-1
d_call: TRBD2
j_call: TRBJ2-3
cdr3_nt: TGCAGTGCAATAACACTAGCGGGAGCAGGTGATACGCAGTATTTT
cdr3_aa: CSAITLAGAGDTQYF

clone_size: few
v_call: TRBV29-1
d_call: TRBD1
j_call: TRBJ1-1
cdr3_nt: TGCAGCGTTGAACAGGGGGCAGTCACTGAAGCTTTCTTT
cdr3_aa: CSVEQGAVTEAFF

clone_size: few
v_call: TRBV18
d_call: TRBD1
j_call: TRBJ1-1
cdr3_nt: TGTGCCAGCTCACCGGACCGGGACAGTTTAATGAACACTGAAGCTTTCTTT
cdr3_aa: CASSPDRDSLMNTEAFF

clone_size: -
v_call: TRBV7-2
d_call: TRBD2
j_call: TRBJ2-1
cdr3_nt: TGTGCCAGCACCTTCGCTAGCGGGAGAGGTAATGAGCAGTTCTTC
cdr3_aa: CASTFASGRGNEQFF

clone_size: many
v_call: TRBV2
d_call: TRBD2
j_call: TRBJ2-7
cdr3_nt: TGTGCCAGCAGCGCTGGGACTAGCGGATTCTACGAGCAGTACTTC
cdr3_aa: CASSAGTSGFYEQYF

clone_size: -
v_call: TRBV7-9
d_call: -
j_call: TRBJ1-1
cdr3_nt: TGTGCCAGCAGCTTAGCCCAAGGGACTGAAGCTTTCTTT
cdr3_aa: CASSLAQGTEAFF

clone_size: once
v_call: TRBV7-9
d_call: -
j_call: TRBJ2-2
cdr3_nt: TGTGCCAGCAGCTTACGGGAGACCGGGGAGCTGTTTTTT
cdr3_aa: CASSLRETGELFF

clone_size: -
v_call: TRBV5-1
d_call: -
j_call: TRBJ1-1
cdr3_nt: TGCGCCAGCAGCTTGGGGGAGAGGACTGAAGCTTTCTTT
cdr3_aa: CASSLGERTEAFF

clone_size: many
v_call: TRBV28
d_call: -
j_call: TRBJ2-2
cdr3_nt: TGTGCCAGCAGTGGCCCGTGGGGGGCACCCGGGGAGCTGTTTTTT
cdr3_aa: CASSGPWGAPGELFF

clone_size: -
v_call: TRBV5-1
d_call: TRBD1
j_call: TRBJ2-7
cdr3_nt: TGCGCCAGCAGCCCCGGGACAGTAGACTACGAGCAGTACTTC
cdr3_aa: CASSPGTVDYEQYF

clone_size: -
v_call: TRBV5-1
d_call: -
j_call: TRBJ2-4
cdr3_nt: TGCGCCAGCAGCTTTGACCTAGCCAAAAACATTCAGTACTTC
cdr3_aa: CASSFDLAKNIQYF

clone_size: few
v_call: TRBV24-1
d_call: -
j_call: TRBJ1-2
cdr3_nt: TGTGCCACCAGTGATTCTTTAGGAGGCGGCTATGGCTACACCTTC
cdr3_aa: CATSDSLGGGYGYTF

clone_size: many
v_call: TRBV29-1
d_call: TRBD2
j_call: TRBJ2-1
cdr3_nt: TGCAGCGTAGGACTAGCGGGAGGAACGGGGAGCTCCTACAATGAGCAGTTCTTC
cdr3_aa: CSVGLAGGTGSSYNEQFF

clone_size: many
v_call: TRBV10-3
d_call: -
j_call: TRBJ2-7
cdr3_nt: TGTGCCATCAGCACGGAGTTCTACGAGCAGTACTTC
cdr3_aa: CAISTEFYEQYF

clone_size: -
v_call: TRBV10-3
d_call: -
j_call: TRBJ2-1
cdr3_nt: TGTGCCATCAGTGAGATCGGGACGACTGAGCAGTTCTTC
cdr3_aa: CAISEIGTTEQFF

clone_size: -
v_call: TRBV28
d_call: TRBD2
j_call: TRBJ2-1
cdr3_nt: TGTGCCAGCAGATCCGGGACTAGCGGGGGCTATGAGCAGTTCTTC
cdr3_aa: CASRSGTSGGYEQFF

clone_size: -
v_call: TRBV27
d_call: -
j_call: TRBJ2-7
cdr3_nt: TGTGCCAGCAGTGCCAGGGAATCGGCCTACGAGCAGTACTTC
cdr3_aa: CASSARESAYEQYF

clone_size: -
v_call: TRBV7-6
d_call: TRBD2
j_call: TRBJ2-7
cdr3_nt: TGTGCCAGCAGCTTTACTAGCGGGAGCTCCTACGAGCAGTACTTC
cdr3_aa: CASSFTSGSSYEQYF

clone_size: -
v_call: TRBV5-1
d_call: -
j_call: TRBJ2-7
cdr3_nt: TGCGCCAGCAGCTTGGTTGTGGGGGCCTACGAGCAGTACTTC
cdr3_aa: CASSLVVGAYEQYF

clone_size: many
v_call: TRBV30
d_call: -
j_call: TRBJ2-3
cdr3_nt: TGTGCCTGGACGCCGCGCACAGATACGCAGTATTTT
cdr3_aa: CAWTPRTDTQYF

clone_size: many
v_call: TRBV5-1
d_call: -
j_call: TRBJ2-1
cdr3_nt: TGCGCCAGCAGCTCTCAACAGGGAGTCAATGAGCAGTTCTTC
cdr3_aa: CASSSQQGVNEQFF

clone_size: -
v_call: TRBV11-2
d_call: TRBD1
j_call: TRBJ2-7
cdr3_nt: TGTGCCAGCAGCCGCCGGGACAGGGGGCGGGACGAGCAGTACTTC
cdr3_aa: CASSRRDRGRDEQYF

clone_size: -
v_call: TRBV15
d_call: TRBD2
j_call: TRBJ2-1
cdr3_nt: TGTGCCACCAGCAGAGGAAGAGGGAGCGGGAGGGACAATGAGCAGTTCTTC
cdr3_aa: CATSRGRGSGRDNEQFF

clone_size: many
v_call: TRBV7-2
d_call: TRBD2
j_call: TRBJ2-7
cdr3_nt: TGTGCCGCAGACCCGGGGGGGGCCTACGAGCAGTACTTC
cdr3_aa: CAADPGGAYEQYF